Each of the 30 T cell receptor beta chains below was sequenced from the same sample in a study of molecular identifiers for immune sequencing clone quantification (dated 2018 in TCRdb). The protocol used for the library was PCR. Data came from an Illumina HiSeq 4000. Clones were called with MiXCR by TCRdb after fastp trimmed the public reads at Q25, and only in-frame beta chains were retained. All rows with the same CDR3 protein become a single entry with the most common DNA and genes. The sample table contains around 460,000 distinct CDR3 sequences; only one count was recorded for roughly a fifth of them. The top ten hold approximately 0.8% of the sample. The source material was naive CD8+ T cells from blood, with Jurkat cell RNA spiked in. The cell subset or site tag for this specimen amounts to: FACS-sorted CD8+CD4-CCR7+CD45RA+ naive T cells. Receptors originate from a human donor in good health. Some libraries in this study had Jurkat cell RNA spiked in.

With respect to this clonotype: A much larger clone lies one base from this, so it may be a read error. This rearrangement joins TRBV20-1 to TRBJ2-3, with 7 bases lining up with TRBD2. Germline V gene sequence: CDR1 DFQATT, CDR2 SNEGSKA (reference sequence). This CDR3 is 16 amino acids long. V shed 3 bases, J shed 2 bases, and the junction held 11 bases outside the gene matches. The CDR3 bases are TGCAGTGCTAGGGACATTGGCGGGGGAGACACAGATACGCAGTATTTT. It yields the protein CSARDIGGGDTDTQYF.

The rearrangement links TRBV28 to TRBJ1-5, with 8 nucleotides matching TRBD1. CDR3 length equals 18 residues. CDR1 and CDR2 from the germline V gene are MDHEN and SYDVKM. Germline trimming cut 0 bases from V and 2 bases from J; bases unmatched to any gene: 9. DNA of the CDR3: TGTGCCAGCAGTTTATGGGGGACAGGAGACGTGGGCAATCAGCCCCAGCATTTT. It specifies CASSLWGTGDVGNQPQHF.

This clonotype was detected only once. A much larger clone is a single base away; this may be a read error. The CDR3 carries no conserved terminal phenylalanine or tryptophan, so it likely arises from a read error. The chain combines TRBV28 with TRBJ1-4; D uncertain. The CDR3 is 15 residues long. CDR1 and CDR2 from the germline V gene are MDHEN and SYDVKM. V was pared by 3 bases and J by 8 bases, with 16 bases between. The CDR3, as DNA: TGTGCCAGCAGTTTCTCGGCAGATGGCCGGGAAAAACTGTTTCTT. The encoded protein is CASSFSADGREKLFL.

This clonotype was seen ten or more times. The chain has TRBV4-3 and TRBJ2-3, with 7 bases identical to TRBD1. The junction had 6 bases not matched to a gene; V was cut back by 5 bases and J by 1 base. The CDR3 has 15 amino acids. Looked up from germline, CDR1 is LGHNA and CDR2 is YSLEER. CDR3 nucleotides: TGCGCCAGCAGCACTTTAAGGGGGCGCACAGATACGCAGTATTTT. It encodes CASSTLRGRTDTQYF.

This clonotype has just a few counts. This could be a read error, since a much larger clone is one nucleotide away. The chain employs TRBV18 and TRBJ2-3, with D unclear. Germline-derived CDR1 and CDR2 are KGHSH and LQKENI. The CDR3 totals 17 residues. V gave up 0 bases and J gave up 1 base, with 14 bases separating them. CDR3 amino acids: CASSPPFLETGTDTQYF. The CDR3 DNA reads as TGTGCCAGCTCACCACCGTTTCTGGAGACCGGCACAGATACGCAGTATTTT.

In DNA form, the CDR3 reads TGTGCCAGCAGCTTAATTCGGGGGGGAGAAGAGACCCAGTACTTC. Translated, it gives CASSLIRGGEETQYF. This rearrangement joins TRBV7-9 to TRBJ2-5, with 8 bases aligning to TRBD2. The trim removed 2 bases at V and 3 bases at J, leaving 5 bases unmatched. The germline CDR1 and CDR2 sequences are SEHNR and FQNEAQ (reference sequence). This CDR3 region has 15 residues.

The V gene is TRBV4-1, the J gene TRBJ2-5, with D perhaps matching TRBD2 (5 bases). The germline V gene encodes CDR1 MGHRA and CDR2 YSYEKL. Trimming took 6 bases from V and 7 from J, leaving 6 bases between them. The CDR3 covers 10 residues. In nucleotides, the CDR3 is TGCGCCAGCAGTGGAGGGACCCAGTACTTC. Encoded protein: CASSGGTQYF.

This clonotype was counted many times. The V gene is TRBV30, the J gene TRBJ1-2; D perhaps matches TRBD1 (5 bases). This CDR3 is 12 amino acids long. Between the trimmed V and J ends, which lost 0 bases and 8 bases, there was a span of 10 bases. Germline V gene sequence: CDR1 GTSNPN, CDR2 SVGIG (reference sequence). DNA for the CDR3: TGTGCCTGGAGTGTATCAGGGTTAGGCTACACCTTC. Amino acids: CAWSVSGLGYTF.

As concerns this clonotype: This clone may be a read error of a much larger clone one base away. The chain recombines TRBV7-9 with TRBJ1-4; D is possibly TRBD1 (5 bases). Germline V CDR1 and CDR2: SEHNR, FQNEAQ (reference sequence). The CDR3 is 15 residues long. CDR3: CVSSLVGGTNEKLFF. The CDR3 nucleotides read TGTGTCAGCAGCTTAGTTGGGGGGACTAATGAAAAACTGTTTTTT.

The chain links TRBV5-6 to TRBJ2-1; D gene ambiguous. This CDR3 has 13 amino acids. V gave up 3 bases and J gave up 4 bases, with 8 bases separating them. Germline CDR1 is SGHDT and CDR2 is YYEEEE. The CDR3 bases are TGTGCCAGCAGCTACACAGATTACAATGAGCAGTTCTTC. Protein sequence: CASSYTDYNEQFF. The full variable domain, completed using reference TRBV5-6 and TRBJ2-1, is DAGVTQSPTHLIKTRGQQVTLRCSPKSGHDTVSWYQQALGQGPQFIFQYYEEEERQRGNFPDRFSGHQFPNYSSELNVNALLLGDSALYLCASSYTDYNEQFFGPGTRLTVL.

The chain is built from TRBV19 and TRBJ2-2, with D unclear. V was trimmed by 2 bases and J by 4 bases, leaving 5 bases between them. The CDR3 loop spans 13 amino acids. Germline values: CDR1 LNHDA, CDR2 SQIVND (reference sequence). The CDR3 sequence is CASSITLTGELFF. For the CDR3, the DNA is TGTGCCAGTAGTATAACTCTCACCGGGGAGCTGTTTTTT.

In this sample, this clonotype turned up many times. This rearrangement joins TRBV6-5 to TRBJ1-5, with D maybe TRBD1 (6 bases). The CDR3 runs 13 residues. Per the germline V gene, CDR1 is MNHEY and CDR2 is SVGAGI. The V gene lost 9 bases and the J gene lost 0 bases, with 9 bases spanning the gap. CDR3 amino acids: CASRGHSNQPQHF. The CDR3 DNA follows: TGTGCCAGTCGGGGGCATAGCAATCAGCCCCAGCATTTT.

This clonotype was detected only a few times. The chain links TRBV6-1 to TRBJ1-1; D not certain. Germline CDR1 MNHNS, CDR2 SASEGT. The V end lost 0 bases, the J end lost 5 bases, and 10 bases lay between the germline ends. There are 14 residues in the CDR3. CDR3 in amino acids: CASSEARLGTEAFF. In nucleotides, the CDR3 is TGTGCCAGCAGTGAAGCTCGATTGGGAACTGAAGCTTTCTTT.

This clonotype was seen ten or more times. J is TRBJ1-5 and V is TRBV5-6; unclear D gene. This CDR3 has 15 residues. Germline CDR1 reads SGHDT; CDR2 reads YYEEEE. V lost 3 bases and J lost 3, with 13 bases in between. The CDR3, as DNA: TGTGCCAGCAGCTCAAGAGACTTATTCAATCAGCCCCAGCATTTT. Its protein is CASSSRDLFNQPQHF.

This clonotype turned up a few times. The V and J genes are TRBV19 and TRBJ1-5; D is possibly TRBD1 (6 bases). Germline CDR1 is LNHDA and CDR2 is SQIVND (reference sequence). V dropped 5 bases and J dropped 0 bases, with 14 bases sitting between them. CDR3 size: 16 residues. CDR3 in DNA: TGTGCCAGTAGTTTCACATCACAGGGTAGCAATCAGCCCCAGCATTTT. Protein product: CASSFTSQGSNQPQHF.

This clonotype turned up a few times. This chain uses TRBV19 with TRBJ2-1; D is unclear. Between the trimmed V and J ends, which lost 4 bases and 3 bases, there was a span of 13 bases. The CDR3 runs 15 residues. Germline V gene sequence: CDR1 LNHDA, CDR2 SQIVND (reference sequence). Here the CDR3 reads CASSTPRDLYNEQFF. The CDR3, as DNA: TGTGCCAGTAGTACCCCCCGTGACCTCTACAATGAGCAGTTCTTC.

This clonotype was counted a few times. This chain uses TRBV20-1 with TRBJ2-2; unclear D gene. V lost 3 bases, J lost 2 bases, and 10 bases lay in between. Germline loops: CDR1 DFQATT, CDR2 SNEGSKA (reference sequence). The CDR3 sequence is 14 residues long. The CDR3 region has the DNA TGCAGTGCTAGGGGGATGCTAAACACCGGGGAGCTGTTTTTT. This sequence encodes CSARGMLNTGELFF.

This clonotype was seen ten or more times. V gene TRBV4-3 combines with J gene TRBJ1-1; D possibly corresponds to TRBD1 (6 bases). CDR3 size: 15 residues. Germline loops: CDR1 LGHNA, CDR2 YSLEER. V lost 4 bases, J lost 4 bases, and 16 bases lay in between. CDR3 sequence (DNA): TGCGCCAGCAGCCCATGGGAAGGGGGTGGCACTGAAGCTTTCTTT. As protein: CASSPWEGGGTEAFF.

As to this clonotype: One base away lies a much larger clone, so this may be a sequencing read error. The gene calls are TRBV12-3 or TRBV12-4 and TRBJ2-5, with D perhaps TRBD1 (5 bases). The CDR3 sequence is 11 residues long. V dropped 7 bases and J dropped 5 bases, with 8 bases sitting between them. CDR3 nucleotide sequence: TGTGCCAGCAAAGGGGCGGAGACCCAGTACTTC. The encoded protein is CASKGAETQYF.

There are many counts of this clonotype. The rearrangement uses TRBV12-3 or TRBV12-4 and TRBJ1-1; D is undetermined. V was cut by 2 bases and J by 7 bases, with 5 bases left in between. CDR3 length: 11 residues. CDR3 residues: CASSLQDEAFF. Here the CDR3 DNA reads TGTGCCAGCAGTTTACAGGATGAAGCTTTCTTT.

The chain recombines TRBV11-2 with TRBJ2-7, with unresolved D. Per the germline V gene, CDR1 is SGHAT and CDR2 is FQNNGV. This CDR3 has 14 residues. V was pared by 6 bases and J by 2 bases, with 14 bases between. For the CDR3, the DNA is TGTGCCAGCAGGGCCACGGAGTACCCCTACGAGCAGTACTTC. Translated, it gives CASRATEYPYEQYF.

This clonotype occurred many times. J is TRBJ2-4 and V is TRBV4-1; 7 bases agree with TRBD2. J gave up 7 bases and V 0 bases, and 9 bases lay outside the gene matches. The length of the CDR3 is 16 residues. Germline V gene lookup returns CDR1 MGHRA and CDR2 YSYEKL. The CDR3 DNA reads as TGCGCCAGCAGCCAAGAGGCAGGGAGGGATTATAACATTCAGTACTTC. Its translation: CASSQEAGRDYNIQYF.

V usage is TRBV7-9 and J usage is TRBJ2-7; 7 positions match TRBD2. Germline V gene sequence: CDR1 SEHNR, CDR2 FQNEAQ (reference sequence). This CDR3 contains 15 residues. Unmatched junction bases numbered 9, after V lost 4 bases and J lost 3 bases. The CDR3 DNA reads as TGTGCCAGCAGCTCGGACGTGGGCGGGGGCTACGAGCAGTACTTC. Translation gives CASSSDVGGGYEQYF.

DNA of the CDR3: TGCGCCAGCAGTCAATCCGGCGACAGGGGGCAAGTAGACACCATATATTTT. Protein product: CASSQSGDRGQVDTIYF. The chain couples TRBV23-1 to TRBJ1-3, with TRBD1 identical over 10 bases. TRBV23-1 is assigned to the ORF class and has an uncertain function. Unmatched junction bases numbered 10, after V lost 0 bases and J lost 8 bases. The CDR3 is made up of 17 amino acids.

The chain employs TRBV27 and TRBJ2-7; 7 bases match TRBD1. The V gene end was trimmed by 4 bases and the J gene end by 1 base; junction bases not matched to a gene: 7. Germline CDR1 reads MNHEY; CDR2 reads SMNVEV (reference sequence). The CDR3 sequence is 15 residues long. This CDR3 reads CASSYKGAVSYEQYF. Here the CDR3 DNA reads TGTGCCAGCAGTTATAAGGGGGCTGTATCCTACGAGCAGTACTTC.

This clonotype occurred many times. The chain carries TRBV7-2 and TRBJ1-1; weak D call: TRBD1 (6 bases). CDR3 length: 14 amino acids. The germline CDR1 and CDR2 sequences are SGHTA and FQGNSA. V lost 4 bases and J lost 5, with 14 bases in between. In nucleotides, the CDR3 is TGTGCCAGCAGCTGGAGGGGGTACTATACTGAAGCTTTCTTT. As protein: CASSWRGYYTEAFF.

This clonotype was detected a few times. The chain recombines TRBV7-9 with TRBJ2-2; 9 positions match TRBD1. J gave up 4 bases and V 5 bases, and 5 bases lay outside the gene matches. Germline loops: CDR1 SEHNR, CDR2 FQNEAQ (reference sequence). The CDR3 is 15 residues long. CDR3 nucleotides: TGTGCCAGCAGCGCTAGGACAGGGGTCACCGGGGAGCTGTTTTTT. Encoded protein: CASSARTGVTGELFF.

This clonotype was found many times. This chain uses TRBV7-9 with TRBJ2-3; maybe TRBD1 (6 bases). Deletions cut 5 bases from V and 6 bases from J, with 18 bases between. The CDR3 spans 15 residues. Per the germline V gene, CDR1 is SEHNR and CDR2 is FQNEAQ (reference sequence). CDR3 amino acids: CASSIRDTGPDTQYF. CDR3 DNA sequence: TGTGCCAGCAGCATCCGGGACACAGGTCCGGATACGCAGTATTTT.

In DNA form, the CDR3 reads TGTGCCAGCAGCTTGGAAACCGGGACAGGGCAAGAGACCCAGTACTTC. This encodes CASSLETGTGQETQYF. The chain couples TRBV5-6 to TRBJ2-5; 9 bases line up with TRBD1. Germline CDR1 and CDR2: SGHDT and YYEEEE. J gave up 2 bases and V 0 bases, and 5 bases lay outside the gene matches. CDR3 length equals 16 residues.

This clonotype appeared many times. The V and J genes are TRBV28 and TRBJ2-5, with 13 bases lining up with TRBD2. Germline CDR1 MDHEN, CDR2 SYDVKM. The CDR3 covers 14 residues. V shed 6 bases, J shed 2 bases, and the junction held 0 bases outside the gene matches. This chain's CDR3 is CASRGLAGQETQYF. DNA of the CDR3: TGTGCCAGCAGGGGACTAGCGGGACAAGAGACCCAGTACTTC.